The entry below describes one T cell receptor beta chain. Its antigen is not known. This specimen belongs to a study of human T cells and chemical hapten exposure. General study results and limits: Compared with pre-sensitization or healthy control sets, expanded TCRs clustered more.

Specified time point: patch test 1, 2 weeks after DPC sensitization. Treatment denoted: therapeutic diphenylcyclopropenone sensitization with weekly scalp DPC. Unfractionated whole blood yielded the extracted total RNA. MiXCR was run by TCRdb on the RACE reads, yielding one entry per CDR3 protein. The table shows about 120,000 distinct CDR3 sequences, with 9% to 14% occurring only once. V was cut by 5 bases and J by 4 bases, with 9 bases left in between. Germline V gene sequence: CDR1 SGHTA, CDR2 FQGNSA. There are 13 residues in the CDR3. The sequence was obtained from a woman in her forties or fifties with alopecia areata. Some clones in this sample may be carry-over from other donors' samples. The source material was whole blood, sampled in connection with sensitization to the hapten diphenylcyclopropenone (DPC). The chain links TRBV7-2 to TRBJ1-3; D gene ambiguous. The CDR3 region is CASSPLGGNTIYF. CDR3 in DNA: TGTGCCAGCAGCCCCCTCGGCGGAAACACCATATATTTT.